The present TCR beta chain was sequenced within a study of graft-versus-host responses after intestinal transplantation. Study as a whole: After anti-thymocyte globulin induction, recipients took tacrolimus and steroids for around three years. Study findings and constraints: Early post-transplant HvG declines were associated with peak circulating GvH clone levels. Graft-donor T cell macrochimerism coincided with high graft-versus-host to host-versus-graft clonal ratios in allografts. The authors found GvH clones in recipient marrow, some appearing first in ileum or blood.

Profiling relied on immunoSEQ multiplex PCR, and the TCRdb table lists in-frame clones only, not all of them. The sample lists 130,000 to 150,000 clones, around nine tenths occurring once. V was cut by 4 bases and J by 2 bases, with 8 bases left in between. Germline CDR1 reads MNHNS; CDR2 reads SASEGT. This CDR3 has 13 amino acids. As concerns this clone: Its antigen is as yet unknown.

Sequenced here: unstimulated CD4+ T cells sorted from spleen or lymph node cells, sampled before intestinal transplant. The TCR sequence derives from a human donor who received an intestinal transplant. V gene TRBV6-1 combines with J gene TRBJ1-2, with D hard to call. The CDR3 sequence: CASSAGWNYGYTF. In DNA form, the CDR3 reads TGTGCCAGCAGTGCAGGTTGGAACTATGGCTACACCTTC.